This TCR beta chain was identified during a study of metastatic and nonmetastatic thyroid tumors (dated by TCRdb to between 2020 and 2021). Regarding the study in general: Repertoires from peripheral blood and from tumor or nodule tissue samples of malignant and benign thyroid patients were compared. Overall study results and their limits: In both blood and tumor samples, malignant tumors were reported to have significantly higher TCR beta diversity than benign nodules.

V loses 3 bases, J loses 2 bases, and the germline ends lie 10 bases apart. For CDR1 and CDR2, the germline V gene lists SQVTM and ANQGSEA. From cysteine to phenylalanine, the CDR3 is 13 amino acids long. Only the CDR3 DNA is retained, 39 bases long and in frame from the first base. This clone was detected only a few times. Its specific antigen is unknown. Nothing much larger sits one base from this clone, and base qualities are not available. Before undergoing thyroid surgery, none of the patients had been given any kind of treatment. Patient clinical samples collected from the early 2010s to the late 2010s were retrospectively analysed using T-cell receptor beta sequencing. Receptor libraries were prepared by PCR. Sequenced on an Illumina HiSeq 4000. The TCR beta-chain CDR3 region of each patient was profiled by high-throughput sequencing. On the authors' methods: CDR3 differences across clinicopathological groups were used to build a classifier for discriminating distant-metastatic papillary thyroid cancer patients. To measure repertoire diversity the researchers used the Shannon index, while the Morisita-Horn index served to gauge how similar the tumor and blood repertoires were. TCRdb trimmed the raw reads at Q25, called clones with MiXCR and kept productive beta chains. TCRdb's processing, not the authors', yielded these V and J calls. This sample is represented by 45,000 to 65,000 clones; 20% of them were singletons. Clones ranked in the top ten supply 3.5% to 5% of the sample.

The source material was blood. The clonotype comes from a female donor with papillary thyroid cancer or a benign thyroid nodule (not recorded which). Some clones in this sample may be carry-over from other donors' samples. The chain is assembled from TRBV29-1 and TRBJ1-1; the D gene remains uncertain. The CDR3 reads as follows: CSVDRKGNTEAFF. The DNA reads as follows: TGCAGCGTTGATCGTAAAGGCAACACTGAAGCTTTCTTT.